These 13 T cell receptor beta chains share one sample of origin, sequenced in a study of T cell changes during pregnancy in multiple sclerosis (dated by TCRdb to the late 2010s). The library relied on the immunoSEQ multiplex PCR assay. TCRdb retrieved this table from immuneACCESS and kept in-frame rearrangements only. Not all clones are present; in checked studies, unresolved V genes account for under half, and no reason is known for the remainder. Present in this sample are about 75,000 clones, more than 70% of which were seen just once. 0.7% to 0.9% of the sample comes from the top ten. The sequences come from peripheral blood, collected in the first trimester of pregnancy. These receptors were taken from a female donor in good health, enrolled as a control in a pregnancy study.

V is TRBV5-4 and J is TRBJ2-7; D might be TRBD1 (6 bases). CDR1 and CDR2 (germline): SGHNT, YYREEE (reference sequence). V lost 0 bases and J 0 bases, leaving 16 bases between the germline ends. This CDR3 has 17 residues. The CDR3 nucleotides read TGTGCCAGCAGCTTGGCGGACCACGGACAGCTCTCCTACGAGCAGTACTTC. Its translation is CASSLADHGQLSYEQYF.

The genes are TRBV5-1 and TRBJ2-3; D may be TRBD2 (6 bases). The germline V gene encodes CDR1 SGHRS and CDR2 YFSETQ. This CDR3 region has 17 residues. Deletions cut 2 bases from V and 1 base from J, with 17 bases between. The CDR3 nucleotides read TGCGCCAGCAGCTTTTTTCGTGGGGGGACTGGCACAGATACGCAGTATTTT. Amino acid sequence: CASSFFRGGTGTDTQYF.

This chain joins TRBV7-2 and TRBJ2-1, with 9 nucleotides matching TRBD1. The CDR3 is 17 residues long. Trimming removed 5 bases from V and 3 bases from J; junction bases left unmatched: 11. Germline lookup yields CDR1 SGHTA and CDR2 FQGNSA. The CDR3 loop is CASSTHRGLGDYNEQFF. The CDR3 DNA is TGTGCCAGCAGCACCCACAGGGGGCTGGGGGACTACAATGAGCAGTTCTTC.

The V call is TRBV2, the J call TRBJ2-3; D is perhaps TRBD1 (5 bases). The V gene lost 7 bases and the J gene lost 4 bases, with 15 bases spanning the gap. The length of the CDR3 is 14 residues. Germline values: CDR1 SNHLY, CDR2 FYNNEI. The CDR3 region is CASKGRVAADTQYF. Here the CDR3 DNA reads TGTGCCAGCAAGGGGCGAGTGGCAGCAGATACGCAGTATTTT.

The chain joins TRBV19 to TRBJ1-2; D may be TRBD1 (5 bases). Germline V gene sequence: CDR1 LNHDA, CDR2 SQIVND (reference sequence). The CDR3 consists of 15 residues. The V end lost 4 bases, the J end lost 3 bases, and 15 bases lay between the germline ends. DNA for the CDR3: TGTGCCAGTAGTACATATAAGGGGTCGGACTATGGCTACACCTTC. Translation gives CASSTYKGSDYGYTF.

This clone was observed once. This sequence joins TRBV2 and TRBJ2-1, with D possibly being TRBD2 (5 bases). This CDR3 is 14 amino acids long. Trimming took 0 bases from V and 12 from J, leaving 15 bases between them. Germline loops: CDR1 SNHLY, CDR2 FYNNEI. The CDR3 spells CASSEALLGSGQFF. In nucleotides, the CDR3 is TGTGCCAGCAGTGAAGCGCTGTTGGGGAGTGGGCAGTTCTTC.

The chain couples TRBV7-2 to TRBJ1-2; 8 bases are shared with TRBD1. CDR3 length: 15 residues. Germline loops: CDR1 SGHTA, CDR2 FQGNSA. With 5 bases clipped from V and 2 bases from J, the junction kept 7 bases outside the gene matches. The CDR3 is CASSEPGQGNYGYTF. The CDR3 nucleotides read TGTGCCAGCAGCGAACCTGGACAGGGCAACTATGGCTACACCTTC.

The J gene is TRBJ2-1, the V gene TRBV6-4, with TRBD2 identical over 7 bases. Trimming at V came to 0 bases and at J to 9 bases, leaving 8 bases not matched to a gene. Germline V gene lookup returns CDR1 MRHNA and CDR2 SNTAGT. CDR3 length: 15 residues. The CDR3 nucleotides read TGTGCCAGCAGTGACTCGGGGGGAGGGGTCGGTGAGCAGTTCTTC. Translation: CASSDSGGGVGEQFF.

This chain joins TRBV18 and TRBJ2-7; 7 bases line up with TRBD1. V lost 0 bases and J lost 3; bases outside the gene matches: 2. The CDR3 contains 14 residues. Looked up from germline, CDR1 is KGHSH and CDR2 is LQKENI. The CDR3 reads CASSPPPGGYEQYF. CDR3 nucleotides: TGTGCCAGCTCACCACCGCCAGGGGGCTACGAGCAGTACTTC.

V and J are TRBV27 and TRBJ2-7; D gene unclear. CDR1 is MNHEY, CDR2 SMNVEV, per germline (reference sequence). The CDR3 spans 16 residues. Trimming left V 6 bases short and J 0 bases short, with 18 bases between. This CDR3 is CASSLTPASSSYEQYF. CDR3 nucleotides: TGTGCCAGCAGCCTAACCCCCGCTTCAAGCTCCTACGAGCAGTACTTC.

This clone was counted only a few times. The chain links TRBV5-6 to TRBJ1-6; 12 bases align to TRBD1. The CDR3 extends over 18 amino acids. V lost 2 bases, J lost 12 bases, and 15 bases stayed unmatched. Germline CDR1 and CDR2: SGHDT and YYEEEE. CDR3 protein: CASSFSGTGGSVNRPLHF. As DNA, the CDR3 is TGTGCCAGCAGCTTTTCCGGGACAGGGGGCTCCGTAAATCGACCCCTCCACTTT.

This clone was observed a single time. In DNA, the CDR3 is TGTGCCAGTAGCCAACAGGTGCAAACAGATACGCAGTATTTT. The encoded protein is CASSQQVQTDTQYF. The chain is built from TRBV19 and TRBJ2-3; D perhaps matches TRBD1 (5 bases). The V and J ends lost 6 bases and 3 bases respectively, with 13 bases between them. CDR3 length: 14 residues. CDR1 is LNHDA, CDR2 SQIVND, per germline (reference sequence).

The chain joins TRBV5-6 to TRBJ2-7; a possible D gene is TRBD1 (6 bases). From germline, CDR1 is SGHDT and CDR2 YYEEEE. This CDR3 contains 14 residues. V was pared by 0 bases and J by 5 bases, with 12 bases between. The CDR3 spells CASSLGEGENEQYF. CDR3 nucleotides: TGTGCCAGCAGCTTGGGTGAGGGGGAGAACGAGCAGTACTTC.